This T cell receptor (beta chain) appears in the sequencing data of a study of T cells after yellow fever vaccination. TCRdb reprocessed the 5' RACE reads with MiXCR, giving one entry per CDR3 protein. Here the sample spans approximately 610,000 distinct CDR3 sequences, 17% being singletons. This clonotype was obtained from a man aged 18 to 29 who received the YFV17D yellow fever vaccine. The starting material was PBMCs, obtained roughly 5 days after the first yellow fever vaccination.

CDR3 in amino acids: CASSHRTGGFYEQYF. The CDR3 DNA follows: TGCGCCAGCAGCCATAGGACAGGGGGATTCTACGAGCAGTACTTC. The V call is TRBV4-3, the J call TRBJ2-7; 10 bases agree with TRBD1. From germline, CDR1 is LGHNA and CDR2 YSLEER. J lost 3 bases, V lost 3 bases, and 5 bases had no gene match. CDR3 size: 15 residues.